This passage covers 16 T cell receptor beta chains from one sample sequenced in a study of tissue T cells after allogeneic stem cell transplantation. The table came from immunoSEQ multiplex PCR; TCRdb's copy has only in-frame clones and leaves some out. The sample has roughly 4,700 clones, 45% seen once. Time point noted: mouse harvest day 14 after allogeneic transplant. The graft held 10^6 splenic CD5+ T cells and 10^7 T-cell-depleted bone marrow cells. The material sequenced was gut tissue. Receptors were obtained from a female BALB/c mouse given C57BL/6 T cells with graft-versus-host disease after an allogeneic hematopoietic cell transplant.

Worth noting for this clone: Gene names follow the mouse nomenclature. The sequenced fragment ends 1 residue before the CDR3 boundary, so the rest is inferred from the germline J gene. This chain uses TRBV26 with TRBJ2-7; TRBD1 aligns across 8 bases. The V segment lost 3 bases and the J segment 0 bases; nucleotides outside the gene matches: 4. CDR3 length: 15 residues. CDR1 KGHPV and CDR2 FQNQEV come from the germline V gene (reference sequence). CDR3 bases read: TGTGCCAGCAGTCTCGGGACAGGTCCCTCCTATGAACAGTAC. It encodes CASSLGTGPSYEQY. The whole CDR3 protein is CASSLGTGPSYEQYF.

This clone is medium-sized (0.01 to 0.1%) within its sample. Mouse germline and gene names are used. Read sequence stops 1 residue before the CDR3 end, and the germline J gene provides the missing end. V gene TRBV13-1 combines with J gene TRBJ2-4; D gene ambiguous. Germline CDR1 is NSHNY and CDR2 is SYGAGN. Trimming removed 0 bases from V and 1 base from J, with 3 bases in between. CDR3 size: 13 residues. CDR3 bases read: TGTGCCAGCAGTGATGGGGGTCAAAACACCTTGTAC. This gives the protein CASSDGGQNTLY. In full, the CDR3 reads CASSDGGQNTLYF.

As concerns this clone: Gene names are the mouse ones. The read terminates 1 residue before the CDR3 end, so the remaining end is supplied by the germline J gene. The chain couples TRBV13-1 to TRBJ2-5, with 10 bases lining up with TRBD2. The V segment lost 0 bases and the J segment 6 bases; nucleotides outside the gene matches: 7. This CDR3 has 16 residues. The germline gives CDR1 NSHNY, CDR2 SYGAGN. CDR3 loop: CASSDAGWGGMDTQYF. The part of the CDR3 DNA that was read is TGTGCCAGCAGTGATGCAGGCTGGGGGGGCATGGACACCCAGTAC.

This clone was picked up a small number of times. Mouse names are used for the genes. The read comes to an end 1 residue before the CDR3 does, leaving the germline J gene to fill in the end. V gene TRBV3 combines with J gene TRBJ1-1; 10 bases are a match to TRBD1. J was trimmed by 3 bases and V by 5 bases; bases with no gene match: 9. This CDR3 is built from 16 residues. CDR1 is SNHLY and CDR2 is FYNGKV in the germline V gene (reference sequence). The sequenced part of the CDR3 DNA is TGTGCCAGCAGCCCCTCCCGGGACAGGGGAGACACAGAAGTCTTC. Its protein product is CASSPSRDRGDTEVF. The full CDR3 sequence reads CASSPSRDRGDTEVFF.

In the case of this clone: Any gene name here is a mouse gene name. CDR3 residues: CASSLLQANTEVFF. The part of the CDR3 DNA that was read is TGTGCCAGCAGCTTATTACAAGCAAACACAGAAGTCTTC. V gene TRBV3 combines with J gene TRBJ1-1; unclear D gene. The CDR3 end falls 1 residue outside the read, so it is completed with the germline J gene. Germline V CDR1 and CDR2: SNHLY, FYNGKV (reference sequence). V gave up 2 bases and J gave up 0 bases, with 7 bases separating them. This CDR3 is 14 amino acids long. Drawing the rest from reference TRBV3 and TRBJ1-1, the complete variable domain is GPKVLQIPSHQIIDMGQMVTLNCDPVSNHLYFYWYKQILGQQMEFLVNFYNGKVMEKSKLFKDQFSVERPDGSYFTLKIQPTALEDSAVYFCASSLLQANTEVFFGKGTRLTVV.

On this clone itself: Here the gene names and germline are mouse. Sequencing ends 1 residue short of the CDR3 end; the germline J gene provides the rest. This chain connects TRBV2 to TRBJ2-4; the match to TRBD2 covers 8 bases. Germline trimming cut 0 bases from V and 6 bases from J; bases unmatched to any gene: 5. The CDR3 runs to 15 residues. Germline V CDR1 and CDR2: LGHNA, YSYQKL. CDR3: CASSQEGGARNTLYF. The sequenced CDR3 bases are TGTGCCAGCAGCCAAGAGGGGGGGGCGCGGAACACCTTGTAC.

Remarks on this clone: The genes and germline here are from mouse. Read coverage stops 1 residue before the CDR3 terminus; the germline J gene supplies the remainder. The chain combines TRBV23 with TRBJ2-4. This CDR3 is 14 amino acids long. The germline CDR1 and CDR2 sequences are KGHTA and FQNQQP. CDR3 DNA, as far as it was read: TGCTCCAGCAGCGGTGACGGGGGTCAAAACACCTTGTAC. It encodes CSSSGDGGQNTLY. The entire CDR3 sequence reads CSSSGDGGQNTLYF.

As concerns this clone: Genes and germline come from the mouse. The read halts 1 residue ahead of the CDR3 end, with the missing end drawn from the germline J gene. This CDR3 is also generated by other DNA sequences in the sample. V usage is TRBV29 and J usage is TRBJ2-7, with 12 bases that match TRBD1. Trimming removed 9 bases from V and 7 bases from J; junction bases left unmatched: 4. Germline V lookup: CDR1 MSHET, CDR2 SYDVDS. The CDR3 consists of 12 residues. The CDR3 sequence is CARGQGAGEQYF. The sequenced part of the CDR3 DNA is TGTGCTAGGGGACAGGGGGCGGGCGAACAGTAC.

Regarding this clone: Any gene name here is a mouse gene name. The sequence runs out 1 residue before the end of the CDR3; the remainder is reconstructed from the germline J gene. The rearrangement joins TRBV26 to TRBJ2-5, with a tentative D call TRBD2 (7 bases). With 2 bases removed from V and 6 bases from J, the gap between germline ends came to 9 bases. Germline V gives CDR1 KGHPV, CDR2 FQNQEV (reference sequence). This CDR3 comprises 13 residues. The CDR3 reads CASSLGGRDTQYF. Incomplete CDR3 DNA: TGTGCCAGCAGTCTGGGGGGGCGCGACACCCAGTAC.

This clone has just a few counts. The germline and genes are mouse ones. CDR3 in amino acids: CASRRTGGSTEVFF. CDR3 DNA (partial): TGTGCCAGCAGAAGGACAGGGGGCTCCACAGAAGTCTTC. The chain couples TRBV26 to TRBJ1-1; 11 bases are shared with TRBD1. The read terminates 1 residue ahead of where the CDR3 ends, so the germline J gene completes it. V was clipped by 6 bases and J by 4 bases; unmatched bases: 4. CDR1 KGHPV and CDR2 FQNQEV come from the germline V gene (reference sequence). The CDR3 runs 14 residues.

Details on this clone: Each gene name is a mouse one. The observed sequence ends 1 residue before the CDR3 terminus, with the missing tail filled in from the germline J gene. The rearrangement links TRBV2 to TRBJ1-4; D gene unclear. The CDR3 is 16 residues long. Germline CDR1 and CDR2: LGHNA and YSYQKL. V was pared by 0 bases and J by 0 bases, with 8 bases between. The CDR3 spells CASSQEWGISNERLFF. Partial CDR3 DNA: TGTGCCAGCAGCCAAGAATGGGGAATTTCCAACGAAAGATTATTT.

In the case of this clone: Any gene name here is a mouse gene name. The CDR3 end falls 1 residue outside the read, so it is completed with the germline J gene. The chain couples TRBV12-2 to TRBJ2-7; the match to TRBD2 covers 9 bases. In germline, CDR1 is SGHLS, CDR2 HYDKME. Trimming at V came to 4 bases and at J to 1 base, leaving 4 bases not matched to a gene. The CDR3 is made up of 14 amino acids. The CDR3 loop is CASSPDWGSYEQYF. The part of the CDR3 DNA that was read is TGTGCCAGCTCCCCAGACTGGGGGTCCTATGAACAGTAC.

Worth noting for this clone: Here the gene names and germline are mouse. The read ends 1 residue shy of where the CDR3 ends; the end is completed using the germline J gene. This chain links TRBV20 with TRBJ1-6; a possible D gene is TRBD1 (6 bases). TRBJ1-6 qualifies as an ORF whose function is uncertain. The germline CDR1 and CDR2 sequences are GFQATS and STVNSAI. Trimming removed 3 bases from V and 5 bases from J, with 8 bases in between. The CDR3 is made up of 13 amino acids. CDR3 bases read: TGTGGTGCTAGACAGGGCCATAATTCGCCCCTCTAC. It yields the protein CGARQGHNSPLY. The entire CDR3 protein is CGARQGHNSPLYF.

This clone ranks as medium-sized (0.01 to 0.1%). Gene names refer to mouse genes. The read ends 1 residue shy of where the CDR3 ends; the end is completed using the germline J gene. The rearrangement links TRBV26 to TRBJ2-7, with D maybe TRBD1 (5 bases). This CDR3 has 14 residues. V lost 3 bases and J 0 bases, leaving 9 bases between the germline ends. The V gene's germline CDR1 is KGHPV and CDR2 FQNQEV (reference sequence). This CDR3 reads CASSLRALSYEQYF. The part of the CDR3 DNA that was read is TGTGCCAGCAGTCTCAGGGCCCTCTCCTATGAACAGTAC. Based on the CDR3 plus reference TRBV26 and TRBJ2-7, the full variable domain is NSKVIQTPRYLVKGQGQKAKMRCIPEKGHPVVFWYQQNKNNEFKFLINFQNQEVLQQIDMTEKRFSAECPSNSPCSLEIQSSEAGDSALYLCASSLRALSYEQYFGPGTRLTVL.

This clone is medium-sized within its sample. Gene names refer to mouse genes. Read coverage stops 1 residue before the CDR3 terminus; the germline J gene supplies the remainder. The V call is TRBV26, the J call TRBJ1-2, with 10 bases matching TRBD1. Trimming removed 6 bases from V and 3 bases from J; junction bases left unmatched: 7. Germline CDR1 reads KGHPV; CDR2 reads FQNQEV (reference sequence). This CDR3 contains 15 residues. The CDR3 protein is CASSDRDRGHSDYTF. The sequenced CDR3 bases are TGTGCCAGCAGCGACCGGGACAGGGGACACTCCGACTACACC.

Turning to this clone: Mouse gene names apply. The CDR3 bases that were read are TGTGCCAGCAGGCTACAGGGAGTTTCCAACGAAAGATTATTT. Protein sequence: CASRLQGVSNERLF. The complete CDR3 protein is CASRLQGVSNERLFF. This rearrangement joins TRBV26 to TRBJ1-4; tentative D call: TRBD1 (6 bases). The CDR3 end is not reached by the read, which stops 1 residue before it; the germline J gene fills it in. V was cut by 6 bases and J by 0 bases, with 11 bases left in between. There are 15 residues in the CDR3. Germline CDR1 is KGHPV and CDR2 is FQNQEV (reference sequence).